These 13 T cell receptor beta chains share one sample of origin, sequenced in a study of blood T cell repertoires in COVID-19. Repertoires were generated with immunoSEQ multiplex PCR, while TCRdb's copy carries only in-frame clones and drops some. Of tens of thousands of clones detected, 65% to 90% appear once; the ten largest clones hold more than 8.5%. The source material was peripheral blood. These receptors were obtained from a man in his forties or fifties with COVID-19, enrolled during active disease.

V and J are TRBV28 and TRBJ2-3; D may be TRBD2 (6 bases). This CDR3 is 13 amino acids long. Trimming took 7 bases from V and 3 from J, leaving 11 bases between them. Germline V lookup: CDR1 MDHEN, CDR2 SYDVKM. CDR3 sequence (DNA): TGTGCCAGCACCTCCGGGACTACAGATACGCAGTATTTT. It codes for CASTSGTTDTQYF.

The rearrangement links TRBV7-2 to TRBJ2-3, with TRBD2 matching over 12 bases. With 6 bases clipped from V and 3 bases from J, the junction kept 4 bases outside the gene matches. CDR3 length: 15 residues. The germline V gene has CDR1 SGHTA and CDR2 FQGNSA. The CDR3 DNA reads TGTGCCAGCAGAACGACTAGCGGGAGAACAGATACGCAGTATTTT. Translated: CASRTTSGRTDTQYF.

V and J are TRBV2 and TRBJ2-5, with TRBD2 as a possible D gene (5 bases). V was cut by 3 bases and J by 5 bases, with 16 bases left in between. Germline lookup yields CDR1 SNHLY and CDR2 FYNNEI. The CDR3 has 15 amino acids. The CDR3: CASSEDFSGFETQYF. The DNA of the CDR3 is TGTGCCAGCAGTGAGGACTTCTCGGGTTTTGAGACCCAGTACTTC.

Details on this clone: Germline and junction disagree at one end, which may indicate a read error. The sample has other DNA sequences that encode this CDR3 too. The chain combines TRBV19 with TRBJ2-5, with 7 bases identical to TRBD1. The V gene's germline CDR1 is LNHDA and CDR2 SQIVND (reference sequence). This CDR3 has 13 residues. DNA for the CDR3: TGTGCCAGTAGTGAAACAGGGACAGAGACCCAATACTTC. Translating gives CASSETGTETQYF.

The chain has TRBV5-1 and TRBJ1-5; 9 positions match TRBD1. The trim removed 4 bases at V and 6 bases at J, leaving 8 bases unmatched. The CDR3 has 15 residues. Germline CDR1 reads SGHRS; CDR2 reads YFSETQ. Here the CDR3 reads CASSLQGAKSQPQHF. The DNA for the CDR3 is TGCGCCAGCAGCCTACAGGGGGCGAAAAGTCAGCCCCAGCATTTT.

J is TRBJ2-2 and V is TRBV2; 9 bases map to TRBD2. V shed 6 bases and J 5 bases; nucleotides not matched to a gene: 7. The CDR3 spans 15 residues. From germline, CDR1 is SNHLY and CDR2 FYNNEI. The CDR3 nucleotides read TGTGCCAGCAGCGGTAGCGGGAGAGGAACCGGGGAGCTGTTTTTT. It is translated as CASSGSGRGTGELFF.

DNA for the CDR3: TGTGCCTGGAGGGGAGGAAGCAATCAGCCCCAGCATTTT. Protein: CAWRGGSNQPQHF. This sequence joins TRBV30 and TRBJ1-5; D remains ambiguous. Germline CDR1 is GTSNPN and CDR2 is SVGIG (reference sequence). V lost 3 bases to trimming and J lost 1 base, with 7 bases between them. This CDR3 contains 13 residues.

The chain links TRBV29-1 to TRBJ2-7, with a tentative D call TRBD2 (5 bases). The V end was cut by 6 bases, the J end by 6 bases, with 12 bases between. The CDR3 loop spans 11 amino acids. CDR1 and CDR2 from the germline V gene are SQVTM and ANQGSEA. DNA for the CDR3: TGCAGCGTCACTGTTGGGAGCGAGCAGTACTTC. Protein sequence: CSVTVGSEQYF.

The chain couples TRBV28 to TRBJ2-3; 8 bases fit TRBD1. Trimming at V came to 6 bases and at J to 5 bases, leaving 7 bases not matched to a gene. CDR1 is MDHEN, CDR2 SYDVKM, per germline. The CDR3 length is 14 residues. CDR3 in DNA: TGTGCCAGCAGACCGACAGGGGCCGGAGATACGCAGTATTTT. Amino acids: CASRPTGAGDTQYF.

This chain connects TRBV29-1 to TRBJ1-2; 8 bases agree with TRBD1. The CDR3 loop spans 12 amino acids. Germline V gene sequence: CDR1 SQVTM, CDR2 ANQGSEA. The V and J ends lost 7 bases and 6 bases, in that order; junction bases with no gene match: 7. CDR3 nucleotide sequence: TGCAGCGCCCTGACAGGGGCCAATGGCTACACCTTC. Protein sequence: CSALTGANGYTF.

V usage is TRBV6-5 and J usage is TRBJ1-1; D perhaps matches TRBD1 (6 bases). Germline V gene sequence: CDR1 MNHEY, CDR2 SVGAGI. There are 11 residues in the CDR3. The ends were cut back, 6 bases at V and 7 bases at J, with 9 bases in the middle. The CDR3: CASRDRFEAFF. The CDR3 nucleotides are TGTGCCAGCAGAGACAGGTTTGAAGCTTTCTTT.

This clone was seen a few times. The rearrangement links TRBV6-2 or TRBV6-3 to TRBJ2-7; 7 bases line up with TRBD1. The CDR3 runs 13 residues. Trimming cost V 7 bases and J 5 bases; bases outside gene matches: 8. Germline V CDR1 and CDR2: MNHEY, SVGEGT. The CDR3 region has the DNA TGTGCCAGCATCCCCAGGGGGAGAAACGAGCAGTACTTC. Translation gives CASIPRGRNEQYF.

The CDR3: CASSSRGRGQNQPQHF. CDR3 in DNA: TGTGCCAGCAGTTCGCGGGGCAGGGGGCAGAATCAGCCCCAGCATTTT. V gene TRBV27 combines with J gene TRBJ1-5; 8 bases agree with TRBD1. The J segment lost 4 bases and the V segment lost 4 bases, leaving 9 bases of the junction unmatched. This CDR3 region has 16 residues. Germline V CDR1 and CDR2: MNHEY, SMNVEV (reference sequence).